The clone carrying this T cell receptor (beta chain) was seen a few times. Its antigen is unidentified. V dropped 7 bases and J dropped 7; count of bases not matched to a gene: 7. CDR1 MDHEN and CDR2 SYDVKM come from the germline V gene. The CDR3 loop spans 14 amino acids. These data come from a study of blood T cells in healthy people across ages. Notes on the study in general: Both higher diversity and more naive CD4+ cells marked long-lived donors when set against aged donors. What prevented conclusive comparison of naive and antigen-experienced cells was that PBMCs were unsorted. Per-million-T-cell TCR beta diversity fell roughly linearly with age.

Combining a sample-barcoded 5' primer with a J-beta primer mix, a second PCR ran for about 6 to 11 cycles. A 12-random-nucleotide template-switch adaptor tagged each cDNA molecule. In TCRdb, the 5' RACE reads were re-called with MiXCR into one record per CDR3 protein. The sample holds around 1,600,000 distinct CDR3 sequences, roughly two fifths seen once. The chain uses TRBV28 and TRBJ2-4; 10 nucleotides agree with TRBD1. Sequencing input: blood. The receptor's source is a woman younger than 30 in good health. CDR3 coding DNA: TGTGCCAGCATCCCCGGACAGGGGGGGAACATTCAGTACTTC. Its translation: CASIPGQGGNIQYF. The whole variable domain, filled in from reference TRBV28 and TRBJ2-4, reads DVKVTQSSRYLVKRTGEKVFLECVQDMDHENMFWYRQDPGLGLRLIYFSYDVKMKEKGDIPEGYSVSREKKERFSLILESASTNQTSMYLCASIPGQGGNIQYFGAGTRLSVL.